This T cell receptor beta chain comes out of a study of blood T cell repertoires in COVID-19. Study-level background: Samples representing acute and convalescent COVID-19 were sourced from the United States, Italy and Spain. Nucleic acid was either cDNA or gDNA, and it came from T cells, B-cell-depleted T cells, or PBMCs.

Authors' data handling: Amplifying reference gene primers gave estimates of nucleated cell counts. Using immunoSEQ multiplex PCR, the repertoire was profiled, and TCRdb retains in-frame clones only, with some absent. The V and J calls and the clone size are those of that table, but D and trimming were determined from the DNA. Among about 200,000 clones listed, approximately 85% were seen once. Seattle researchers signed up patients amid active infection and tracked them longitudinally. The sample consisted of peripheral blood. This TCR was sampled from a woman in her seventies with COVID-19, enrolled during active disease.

CDR3 loop: CASSLVSGQGGEQYF. DNA of the CDR3: TGTGCCAGCAGCTTAGTCTCGGGACAGGGAGGCGAGCAGTACTTC. This sequence joins TRBV7-2 and TRBJ2-7; 9 bases match TRBD1. Losses at the gene ends were 1 base for V and 6 bases for J; bases not matched to a gene: 7. Germline CDR1 SGHTA, CDR2 FQGNSA. The CDR3 has 15 amino acids.